This note documents a single T cell receptor (beta chain) sequence. Its antigen is currently unknown. This sample is drawn from a study of shared clonotypes between healthy human individuals. Study summary: A donor's plate count was three for CD4 naive and three for CD4 memory; CD8 naive had two and CD8 memory one. Broader study findings: Sampling used blood alone; tissue repertoires probably differ. Sequencing depth was a factor that was expected to affect clonotype sharing among donors. Non-shared clonotypes had lower generation probabilities than those shared by all four donors.

Using immunoSEQ multiplex PCR, the repertoire was profiled, and TCRdb retains in-frame clones only, with some absent. The repertoire consists of hundreds of thousands of clones, with roughly 73% occurring once and the leading ten covering around 2%. Per the germline V gene, CDR1 is SNHLY and CDR2 is FYNNEI. The V end was cut by 7 bases, the J end by 2 bases, with 11 bases between. CDR3 size: 13 residues. The sequence came from a woman under 40 in good health. The chain couples TRBV2 to TRBJ1-2; TRBD1 might be the D (5 bases). The specimen was memory CD4+ T cells sorted from blood. As to subset: CD45RA-negative fraction. The CDR3 is CASTLEGNYGYTF. For the CDR3, the DNA is TGTGCCAGCACCCTTGAGGGGAACTATGGCTACACCTTC.